The present TCR beta chain was sequenced within a study of response to subunit inactivated influenza vaccine. This clonotype was counted only a few times. The CDR3 is 15 amino acids. V lost 6 bases, J lost 5 bases, and 19 bases lay in between. CDR1 and CDR2 from the germline V gene are MNHNS and SASEGT. MiXCR, applied by TCRdb to the RT-PCR reads, yields one record per CDR3 protein. Among about 780,000 distinct CDR3 sequences listed, about 18% were seen once. The TCR was taken from a man aged 50 to 59 who received an inactivated influenza vaccine. The material sequenced was PBMCs from blood, taken approximately 5 days after vaccination. V and J are TRBV6-1 and TRBJ1-2; D uncertain. The CDR3 reads CASSLRSEAGYGYTF. The CDR3 DNA reads as TGTGCCAGCAGCCTACGCTCAGAGGCGGGATATGGCTACACCTTC.